The T cell receptor beta chain described here comes from a study of T cell repertoires in aging, cancer and after chemotherapy. For the study at large: Clear clonal overlap appeared across healthy donor samples taken over several months to years.

TCR beta rearrangements were amplified from peripheral blood genomic DNA. A mixed TRB-A/B primer pool amplified rearranged TRB by multiplex touch-down PCR. From the multiplex PCR reads, TCRdb called clonotypes with MiXCR, one entry per CDR3 protein. This table has several thousand distinct CDR3 sequences, 25% to 30% appearing once. The junction had 6 bases not matched to a gene; V was cut back by 4 bases and J by 9 bases. Germline CDR1 and CDR2: SEHNR and FQNEAQ (reference sequence). CDR3 length equals 14 residues. The sequenced material came from blood. The clonotype comes from a human donor in good health. The V gene is TRBV7-9, the J gene TRBJ1-5, with TRBD1 matching over 10 bases. The chain's CDR3 is CASSSRTGGLPQHF. Written as DNA, the CDR3 is TGTGCCAGCAGCTCTAGGACAGGGGGATTGCCCCAGCATTTT.